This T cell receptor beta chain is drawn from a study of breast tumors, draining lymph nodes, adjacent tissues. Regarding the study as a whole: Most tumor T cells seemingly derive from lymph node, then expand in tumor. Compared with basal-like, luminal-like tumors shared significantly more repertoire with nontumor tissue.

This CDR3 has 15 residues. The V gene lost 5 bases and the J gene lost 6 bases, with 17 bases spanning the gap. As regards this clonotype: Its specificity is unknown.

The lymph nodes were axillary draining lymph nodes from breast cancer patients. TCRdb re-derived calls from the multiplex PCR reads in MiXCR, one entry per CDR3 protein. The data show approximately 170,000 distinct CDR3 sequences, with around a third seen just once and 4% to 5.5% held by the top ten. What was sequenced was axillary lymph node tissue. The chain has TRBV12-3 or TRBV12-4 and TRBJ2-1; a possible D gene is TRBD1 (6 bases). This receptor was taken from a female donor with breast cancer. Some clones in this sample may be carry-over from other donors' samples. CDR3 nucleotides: TGTGCCAGCAGTGTAATGACAGGCAACTCCAATGAGCAGTTCTTC. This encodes CASSVMTGNSNEQFF.